Following are 4 T cell receptor beta chains from one sample sequenced in a study of identical twins. TCRdb redid the calling of the 5' RACE reads with MiXCR, one entry per CDR3 protein. This table holds roughly 720,000 distinct CDR3 sequences, around a sixth found once. The same data also went into a second study, on T cells expressing NK-cell markers.

Sequences were obtained from PBMCs. The receptors were gathered from a woman younger than 30 in good health.

This clonotype came up a few times. J is TRBJ2-7 and V is TRBV3-1; possibly TRBD1 for D (5 bases). Trimming removed 1 base at V and 5 bases at J, with 9 bases between. The CDR3 contains 13 residues. Germline CDR1 LGHDT, CDR2 YNNKEL (reference sequence). The CDR3 coding sequence is TGTGCCAGCAGCCAAGCTTGGGGCCACGAGCAGTACTTC. Translating gives CASSQAWGHEQYF.

Here the CDR3 DNA reads TGCAGTGCTAGTGTGAGAGACGAGCAGTACTTC. Residues: CSASVRDEQYF. V is TRBV20-1 and J is TRBJ2-7; unclear D gene. This CDR3 comprises 11 residues. Trimming took 3 bases from V and 5 from J, leaving 8 bases between them. Germline CDR1 DFQATT, CDR2 SNEGSKA (reference sequence).

A few counts support this clonotype. V is TRBV27 and J is TRBJ2-5; the match to TRBD2 covers 11 bases. The CDR3 loop spans 15 amino acids. Germline CDR1 reads MNHEY; CDR2 reads SMNVEV (reference sequence). Trimming cost V 6 bases and J 2 bases; bases outside gene matches: 5. The CDR3 region has the DNA TGTGCCAGCAGCTGGGGACTAGCGGAGCAAGAGACCCAGTACTTC. Translated, it gives CASSWGLAEQETQYF.

V gene TRBV12-3 or TRBV12-4 combines with J gene TRBJ2-7; 8 nucleotides line up with TRBD2. This CDR3 is 15 amino acids long. V lost 4 bases and J lost 4; bases outside the gene matches: 9. CDR3 in DNA: TGTGCCAGCAGTTCAGCCGGGGGGGCTGCTTACGAGCAGTACTTC. Amino acid sequence: CASSSAGGAAYEQYF.